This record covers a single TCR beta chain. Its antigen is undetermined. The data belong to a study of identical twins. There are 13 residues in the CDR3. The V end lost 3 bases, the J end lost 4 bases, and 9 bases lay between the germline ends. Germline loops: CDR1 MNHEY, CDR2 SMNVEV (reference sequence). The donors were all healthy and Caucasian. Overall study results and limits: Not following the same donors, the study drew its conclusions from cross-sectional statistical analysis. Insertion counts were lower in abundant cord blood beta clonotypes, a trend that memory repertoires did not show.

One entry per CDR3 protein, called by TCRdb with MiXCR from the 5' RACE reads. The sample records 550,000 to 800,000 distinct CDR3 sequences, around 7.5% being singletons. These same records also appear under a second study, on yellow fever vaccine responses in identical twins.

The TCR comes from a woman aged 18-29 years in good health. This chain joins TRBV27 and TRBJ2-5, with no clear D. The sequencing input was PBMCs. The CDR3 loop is CASSFSGLETQYF. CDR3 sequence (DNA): TGTGCCAGCAGTTTTTCTGGGTTAGAGACCCAGTACTTC.